The 29 T cell receptor beta chains below come from one sample, sequenced in a study of shared clonotypes between healthy human individuals. Sequenced by immunoSEQ multiplex PCR; TCRdb stores in-frame clones only, minus some. The repertoire holds about 1.5 million clones, with around 98% as singletons. Sequencing was done on a sample of naive CD4+ T cells sorted from blood. Subset: CD45RA+ positively selected. The receptors stem from a man aged 25 to 40 in good health.

With respect to this clone: This sample also contains other DNA sequences that code for the same CDR3. The rearrangement uses TRBV5-8 and TRBJ2-3, with no clear D. Germline V gene lookup returns CDR1 SGHTS and CDR2 YDEGEE. This CDR3 region has 13 residues. V lost 2 bases to trimming and J lost 0 bases, with 4 bases between them. The CDR3 spells CASSLGSTDTQYF. The CDR3 DNA sequence: TGTGCCAGCAGCTTAGGGAGCACAGATACGCAGTATTTT. Looking up the rest from reference TRBV5-8 and TRBJ2-3 gives the full variable domain: EAGVTQSPTHLIKTRGQQATLRCSPISGHTSVYWYQQALGLGLQFLLWYDEGEERNRGNFPPRFSGRQFPNYSSELNVNALELEDSALYLCASSLGSTDTQYFGPGTRLTVL.

Remarks on this clone: Other nucleotide sequences in the sample specify the same CDR3. The gene calls are TRBV4-3 and TRBJ1-2, with TRBD1 identical over 9 bases. The CDR3 runs 14 residues. CDR1 LGHNA and CDR2 YSLEER come from the germline V gene. The ends lost 4 bases at V and 1 base at J; junction bases unmatched: 1. CDR3 in DNA: TGCGCCAGCAGCCGGGGACAGGGTAACTATGGCTACACCTTC. Protein: CASSRGQGNYGYTF.

The genes are TRBV7-3 and TRBJ2-7, with no clear D. V gave up 1 base and J gave up 2 bases, with 9 bases separating them. The CDR3 has 14 amino acids. CDR1 and CDR2 from the germline V gene are SGHTA and FQGTGA. CDR3 protein: CASSLNGPPYEQYF. The DNA for the CDR3 is TGTGCCAGCAGCTTAAACGGGCCGCCCTACGAGCAGTACTTC.

The chain couples TRBV6-1 to TRBJ1-1; D unclear. Germline CDR1 MNHNS, CDR2 SASEGT. V lost 0 bases, J lost 6 bases, and 11 bases lay in between. CDR3 size: 14 residues. The CDR3 is CASSEALTVSEAFF. The CDR3 DNA sequence: TGTGCCAGCAGTGAAGCGTTGACCGTATCTGAAGCTTTCTTT.

The V gene is TRBV15, the J gene TRBJ2-5, with 7 nucleotides matching TRBD1. The germline V gene encodes CDR1 LNHNV and CDR2 YYDKDF (reference sequence). Trimming cost V 3 bases and J 2 bases; bases outside gene matches: 6. CDR3 size: 15 residues. CDR3 protein: CATSSRTGVQETQYF. The CDR3 DNA is TGTGCCACCAGCAGCCGGACAGGTGTACAAGAGACCCAGTACTTC.

The V and J genes are TRBV6-1 and TRBJ1-2; D unclear. V lost 3 bases, J lost 0 bases, and 11 bases lay in between. CDR3 length: 15 residues. CDR1 is MNHNS, CDR2 SASEGT, per germline. The CDR3, as DNA: TGTGCCAGCAGTGAGAACGGGGTAGCTAACTATGGCTACACCTTC. It is translated as CASSENGVANYGYTF.

This chain connects TRBV7-6 to TRBJ2-2, with unresolved D. V lost 1 base and J lost 9, with 9 bases in between. Germline values: CDR1 SGHVS, CDR2 FNYEAQ. The CDR3 sequence is 13 residues long. CDR3 residues: CASSLVEFRELFF. DNA of the CDR3: TGTGCCAGCAGCTTAGTCGAATTCAGGGAGCTGTTTTTT.

This chain uses TRBV27 with TRBJ1-5, with no clear D. V shed 3 bases and J shed 9 bases, with 12 bases lying between them. From germline, CDR1 is MNHEY and CDR2 SMNVEV (reference sequence). The CDR3 has 13 residues. The CDR3 nucleotides are TGTGCCAGCAGTTTCGGCCTTGTAACGCCCCAGCATTTT. Amino acids: CASSFGLVTPQHF.

Concerning this clone: This CDR3 is also generated by other DNA sequences in the sample. The V gene is TRBV11-2, the J gene TRBJ2-1; D is unclear. Trimming removed 1 base at V and 0 bases at J, with 7 bases between. The germline V gene encodes CDR1 SGHAT and CDR2 FQNNGV. This CDR3 contains 15 residues. The CDR3 here is CASSLGASSYNEQFF. As DNA, the CDR3 is TGTGCCAGCAGCTTAGGGGCAAGCTCCTACAATGAGCAGTTCTTC. The full variable domain, completed using reference TRBV11-2 and TRBJ2-1, is EAGVAQSPRYKIIEKRQSVAFWCNPISGHATLYWYQQILGQGPKLLIQFQNNGVVDDSQLPKDRFSAERLKGVDSTLKIQPAKLEDSAVYLCASSLGASSYNEQFFGPGTRLTVL.

This chain uses TRBV5-6 with TRBJ2-6; weak D call: TRBD1 (6 bases). Germline assignment: CDR1 SGHDT and CDR2 YYEEEE. V lost 4 bases and J lost 7, with 18 bases in between. The CDR3 length is 16 residues. CDR3 residues: CASSRLQGSGANVLTF. The CDR3 DNA is TGTGCCAGCAGCCGGTTGCAGGGGTCGGGCGCCAACGTCCTGACTTTC.

Worth noting for this clone: At the DNA level, this CDR3 is encoded by other sequences in the same sample as well. The rearrangement uses TRBV5-4 and TRBJ2-1; TRBD2 agrees at 10 bases. Unmatched junction bases numbered 1, after V lost 4 bases and J lost 0 bases. Per the germline V gene, CDR1 is SGHNT and CDR2 is YYREEE (reference sequence). The CDR3 is 15 residues long. The CDR3 DNA sequence: TGTGCCAGCAGCCGGACTAGCGGCTCCTACAATGAGCAGTTCTTC. It yields the protein CASSRTSGSYNEQFF.

The chain couples TRBV2 to TRBJ1-1; 8 nucleotides align to TRBD1. Unmatched junction bases numbered 3, after V lost 5 bases and J lost 1 base. CDR1 SNHLY and CDR2 FYNNEI come from the germline V gene. The length of the CDR3 is 14 residues. CDR3 bases: TGTGCCAGCAGTTTTACAGGGGGGAACACTGAAGCTTTCTTT. This translates into CASSFTGGNTEAFF.

This chain joins TRBV30 and TRBJ2-1; 9 bases fit TRBD2. The length of the CDR3 is 15 residues. The V segment lost 3 bases and the J segment 10 bases; nucleotides outside the gene matches: 13. Germline lookup yields CDR1 GTSNPN and CDR2 SVGIG (reference sequence). CDR3 region: CAWSETPFLAGEQFF. In DNA, the CDR3 is TGTGCCTGGAGCGAAACCCCCTTCCTAGCGGGAGAGCAGTTCTTC. Full variable domain (remainder filled in from reference TRBV30 and TRBJ2-1): SQTIHQWPATLVQPVGSPLSLECTVEGTSNPNLYWYRQAAGRGLQLLFYSVGIGQISSEVPQNLSASRPQDRQFILSSKKLLLSDSGFYLCAWSETPFLAGEQFFGPGTRLTVL.

A word on this clone: Other DNA sequences in this specimen translate into the identical CDR3. V is TRBV9 and J is TRBJ2-3; 9 nucleotides align to TRBD2. CDR1 is SGDLS, CDR2 YYNGEE, per germline. V gave up 5 bases and J gave up 2 bases; unmatched junction bases: 6. The CDR3 runs to 15 residues. The CDR3 DNA reads as TGTGCCAGCAGTCTTACTAGCGGGTCCACAGATACGCAGTATTTT. Translated: CASSLTSGSTDTQYF. The full variable domain, in which reference TRBV9 and TRBJ2-3 provide the parts outside the CDR3, is DSGVTQTPKHLITATGQRVTLRCSPRSGDLSVYWYQQSLDQGLQFLIQYYNGEERAKGNILERFSAQQFPDLHSELNLSSLELGDSALYFCASSLTSGSTDTQYFGPGTRLTVL.

The rearrangement links TRBV7-2 to TRBJ2-3; 7 bases map to TRBD1. CDR1 and CDR2 (germline): SGHTA, FQGNSA. After removal of 1 base from V and 4 bases from J, the junction contained 8 bases not matched to a gene. The CDR3 is 16 residues long. CDR3 sequence reads: CASSLEWTGVADTQYF. The CDR3 nucleotides read TGTGCCAGCAGCTTAGAATGGACAGGAGTAGCAGATACGCAGTATTTT.

A single count supports this clone. V usage is TRBV28 and J usage is TRBJ1-5; D remains ambiguous. Germline V gives CDR1 MDHEN, CDR2 SYDVKM. Trimming shortened V by 2 bases and J by 2 bases, and 10 bases separated the two germline ends. The CDR3 has 15 amino acids. The CDR3 DNA sequence: TGTGCCAGCAGTTTAACGGAAATCGGCAATCAGCCCCAGCATTTT. Residues: CASSLTEIGNQPQHF.

A word on this clone: In the same sample, other DNA sequences code for this CDR3. Here the CDR3 reads CASSPPGLNTGELFF. In nucleotides, the CDR3 is TGTGCCAGCTCACCACCAGGGTTGAACACCGGGGAGCTGTTTTTT. The chain employs TRBV18 and TRBJ2-2; D ambiguous. Germline V gives CDR1 KGHSH, CDR2 LQKENI. Trimming removed 0 bases from V and 1 base from J, with 6 bases in between. The CDR3 loop spans 15 amino acids.

The chain links TRBV27 to TRBJ1-2; 11 bases match TRBD1. V dropped 6 bases and J dropped 3; count of bases not matched to a gene: 12. CDR3 length equals 17 residues. Germline CDR1 reads MNHEY; CDR2 reads SMNVEV (reference sequence). CDR3 DNA: TGTGCCAGCAGGCCGGACAGGGGGCGCCCCGGGGACTATGGCTACACCTTC. Translating gives CASRPDRGRPGDYGYTF.

V is TRBV6-4 and J is TRBJ2-3; maybe TRBD2 (6 bases). V lost 7 bases and J 3 bases, leaving 14 bases between the germline ends. Germline values: CDR1 MRHNA, CDR2 SNTAGT. CDR3 size: 14 residues. The CDR3, as DNA: TGTGCCAGCATGACGGAGGGCCGGACAGATACGCAGTATTTT. It encodes CASMTEGRTDTQYF.

The rearrangement uses TRBV28 and TRBJ1-2; 7 positions match TRBD1. CDR1 and CDR2 (germline): MDHEN, SYDVKM. The CDR3 runs to 14 residues. Unmatched junction bases numbered 6, after V lost 4 bases and J lost 4 bases. CDR3 amino acids: CASSSWDSGYGYTF. The DNA of the CDR3 is TGTGCCAGCAGTTCTTGGGACAGTGGCTATGGCTACACCTTC.

The chain recombines TRBV28 with TRBJ2-3, with 7 bases fitting TRBD2. Germline lookup yields CDR1 MDHEN and CDR2 SYDVKM. This CDR3 is built from 17 residues. The V and J ends lost 6 bases and 4 bases, in that order; junction bases with no gene match: 16. Here the CDR3 reads CASSPLGRGRTSDTQYF. CDR3 DNA: TGTGCCAGCAGCCCCCTAGGGAGGGGAAGGACTTCAGATACGCAGTATTTT.

This chain connects TRBV6-1 to TRBJ2-7; 9 bases are shared with TRBD2. With 5 bases clipped from V and 0 bases from J, the junction kept 8 bases outside the gene matches. The CDR3 totals 16 residues. Germline CDR1 is MNHNS and CDR2 is SASEGT. CDR3 residues: CASSQGLAPSSYEQYF. Written as DNA, the CDR3 is TGTGCCAGCAGTCAAGGACTAGCGCCGAGCTCCTACGAGCAGTACTTC.

In nucleotides, the CDR3 is TGTGCCAGCAGTGTTATAGCTCGCCTGCAGGGGGCTAGGGCAGATACGCAGTATTTT. This translates into CASSVIARLQGARADTQYF. This chain connects TRBV6-1 to TRBJ2-3; 8 bases match TRBD1. Germline V CDR1 and CDR2: MNHNS, SASEGT. The CDR3 covers 19 residues. Germline trimming cut 4 bases from V and 4 bases from J; bases unmatched to any gene: 19.

This chain connects TRBV7-2 to TRBJ2-5; D may correspond to TRBD1 or TRBD2 (5 bases each). Germline V gene sequence: CDR1 SGHTA, CDR2 FQGNSA. CDR3 length: 17 amino acids. The ends were cut back, 5 bases at V and 1 base at J, with 20 bases in the middle. The CDR3, as DNA: TGTGCCAGCAGCATTAGGGGTCGGGGAACCCCCCAAGAGACCCAGTACTTC. Residues: CASSIRGRGTPQETQYF.

CDR3 residues: CASRYGQGGFYEQYF. CDR3 DNA: TGTGCCAGTAGATATGGACAGGGGGGTTTCTACGAGCAGTACTTC. The chain is built from TRBV19 and TRBJ2-7; 10 bases map to TRBD1. This CDR3 has 15 amino acids. The V segment lost 6 bases and the J segment 3 bases; nucleotides outside the gene matches: 8. CDR1 is LNHDA and CDR2 is SQIVND in the germline V gene (reference sequence).

V and J are TRBV10-1 and TRBJ2-3; TRBD2 matches at 7 bases. V lost 3 bases and J lost 6; bases outside the gene matches: 12. The CDR3 is made up of 16 amino acids. CDR1 WNHNN and CDR2 SYGVQD come from the germline V gene (reference sequence). The CDR3 loop is CASSETGGSAGDTQYF. As DNA, the CDR3 is TGCGCCAGCAGTGAAACGGGAGGCTCCGCTGGGGATACGCAGTATTTT.

This clone was picked up one time. The chain links TRBV5-8 to TRBJ1-2, with D unresolved. The CDR3 totals 13 residues. Germline values: CDR1 SGHTS, CDR2 YDEGEE. V was shortened by 1 base and J by 4 bases, with 8 bases between the two germline ends. CDR3 bases: TGTGCCAGCAGCTTGCAGGAGATCTATGGCTACACCTTC. It is translated as CASSLQEIYGYTF.

The V call is TRBV9, the J call TRBJ2-3; D is uncertain. V lost 1 base and J lost 2, with 11 bases in between. The CDR3 has 15 amino acids. CDR1 SGDLS and CDR2 YYNGEE come from the germline V gene. CDR3 DNA: TGTGCCAGCAGCGTAAGTCTGCTACCCACAGATACGCAGTATTTT. Protein: CASSVSLLPTDTQYF.

The chain carries TRBV9 and TRBJ2-7, with unresolved D. Trimming cost V 1 base and J 5 bases, with 10 bases left between them. Germline CDR1 is SGDLS and CDR2 is YYNGEE. The CDR3 has 13 residues. The CDR3: CASSVLPLDEQYF. The CDR3 nucleotides are TGTGCCAGCAGCGTACTCCCGTTAGACGAGCAGTACTTC.